This T cell receptor (beta chain) was sequenced in a study of cytomegalovirus exposure and HLA in healthy donors. Findings and limits, study-wide: Common viral pathogens seemed to be connected with several of the most significant clusters, according to a later analysis. Sequencing probably produced one cluster of sequence variants that were highly shared. CMV serostatus was the only immune exposure information that was available.

The primer mix had 60 Vbeta and 13 Jbeta primers. Profiling relied on immunoSEQ multiplex PCR, and the TCRdb table lists in-frame clones only, not all of them. The sample carries roughly 230,000 clones, about 85% recorded once. In regard to this clone: Its antigen is not known.

Likely unrecorded immune exposures existed in these nominally healthy donors. CDR3 length: 13 amino acids. The germline V and J ends were trimmed by 0 bases and 3 bases, with 6 bases remaining between them. The germline V gene has CDR1 LGHNT and CDR2 FRNRAP. Sequencing was performed on PBMCs. The clonotype was recovered from a girl aged 2-9 years in good health and CMV-seronegative. This chain connects TRBV12-5 to TRBJ2-7, with no clear D. The CDR3 DNA is TGTGCTAGTGGTTTGGTTTCCGGCTACGAGCAGTACTTC. Translated, it gives CASGLVSGYEQYF.